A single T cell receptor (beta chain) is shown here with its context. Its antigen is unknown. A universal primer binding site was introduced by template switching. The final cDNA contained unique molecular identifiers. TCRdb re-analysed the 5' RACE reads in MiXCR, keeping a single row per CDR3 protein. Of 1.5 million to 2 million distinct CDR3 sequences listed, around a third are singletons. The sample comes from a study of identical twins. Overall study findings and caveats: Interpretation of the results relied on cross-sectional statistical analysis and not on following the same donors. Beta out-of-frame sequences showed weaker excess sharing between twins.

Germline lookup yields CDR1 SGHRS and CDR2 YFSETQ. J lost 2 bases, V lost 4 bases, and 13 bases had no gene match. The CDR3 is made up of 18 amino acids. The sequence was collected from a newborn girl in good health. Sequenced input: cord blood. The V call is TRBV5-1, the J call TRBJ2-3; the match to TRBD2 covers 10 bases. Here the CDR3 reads CASSPLGPAGGPTDTQYF. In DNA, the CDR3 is TGCGCCAGCAGCCCCTTAGGACCAGCGGGAGGGCCCACAGATACGCAGTATTTT. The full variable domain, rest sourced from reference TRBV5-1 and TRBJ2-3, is KAGVTQTPRYLIKTRGQQVTLSCSPISGHRSVSWYQQTPGQGLQFLFEYFSETQRNKGNFPGRFSGRQFSNSRSEMNVSTLELGDSALYLCASSPLGPAGGPTDTQYFGPGTRLTVL.